These T cell receptor beta chains were read from a single sample in a study of T cell changes during pregnancy in multiple sclerosis. Some clones are missing from TCRdb's copy, which holds only in-frame ones; the method was immunoSEQ multiplex PCR. There are about 74,000 clones in the sample; roughly 90% occur only once, and over 3.5% lies in the top ten. The material was peripheral blood, obtained after pregnancy. Receptors were obtained from a female donor in good health, enrolled as a control in a pregnancy study. CDR3s include the opening cysteine and the closing phenylalanine or tryptophan. The D gene is left open where the match is weak. Clone size is not always given. Where it is, it says once, few, many or a class for expanded clones.

j_call	v_call	d_call	cdr3_length	clone_size	cdr3_nt	cdr3_aa
TRBJ2-3	TRBV29-1	TRBD2	14	.	TGCAGCGATACTAGCGGGGGGAGCACAGATACGCAGTATTTT	CSDTSGGSTDTQYF
TRBJ1-3	TRBV4-3	.	15	.	TGCGCCAGCAGCCAAGGCAGGGCCTCTGGAAACACCATATATTTT	CASSQGRASGNTIYF
TRBJ2-3	TRBV9	.	19	.	TGTGCCAGCAGCGCCTATGAAGGACCCCGGGGGTGGTCCACAGATACGCAGTATTTT	CASSAYEGPRGWSTDTQYF
TRBJ2-5	TRBV28	TRBD2	15	.	TGTGCCAGCAGTTTTAGCGGGAGGGCCTGGGAGACCCAGTACTTC	CASSFSGRAWETQYF
TRBJ2-2	TRBV28	.	16	.	TGTGCCAGCAAGCCCTCCGGACAGTTACTCACCGGGGAGCTGTTTTTT	CASKPSGQLLTGELFF
TRBJ1-5	TRBV2	TRBD1	15	.	TGTGCCAGCAGCCGGGACAGGGTAGCAAATCAGCCCCAGCATTTT	CASSRDRVANQPQHF
TRBJ2-2	TRBV18	.	15	.	TGTGCCAGCTCACCACTGTCCGGGATGGTCGGGGAGCTGTTTTTT	CASSPLSGMVGELFF
TRBJ2-5	TRBV5-1	TRBD2	17	.	TGCGCCAGCAGCTTGGGTGAACTAGCGGGGCTCCAAGAGACCCAGTACTTC	CASSLGELAGLQETQYF
TRBJ2-2	TRBV27	TRBD2	16	once	TGTGCCAGCAGAAGGACTAGCGGGATCCTCACCGGGGAGCTGTTTTTT	CASRRTSGILTGELFF
TRBJ1-2	TRBV6-5	.	13	once	TGTGCCAGCAGACCCAACAGAGACTATGGCTACACCTTC	CASRPNRDYGYTF
TRBJ2-3	TRBV4-2	.	16	.	TGTGCCAGCAGCCACCCTTCCACTAGCAGCACAGATACGCAGTATTTT	CASSHPSTSSTDTQYF
TRBJ2-1	TRBV7-2	.	13	.	TGTGCCAGCAGTAGTAGTCGGTCCGATGAGCAGTTCTTC	CASSSSRSDEQFF
TRBJ2-3	TRBV5-4	TRBD2	16	.	TGTGCCAGCAGCTCGGCCTCTAGCGGGAGGGTGGATACGCAGTATTTT	CASSSASSGRVDTQYF
TRBJ2-5	TRBV6-5	.	13	.	TGTGCCAGCAGTTATGGCTTACAAGAGACCCAGTACTTC	CASSYGLQETQYF
TRBJ2-7	TRBV29-1	TRBD1	15	.	TGCAGCGTTAGCCCCCCCGGGACAGCGGCCTACGAGCAGTACTTC	CSVSPPGTAAYEQYF
TRBJ2-3	TRBV19	TRBD1	17	.	TGTGCCAGTAGTATAGTATTTGGGACAGCAGCCACAGATACGCAGTATTTT	CASSIVFGTAATDTQYF
TRBJ2-1	TRBV28	.	16	once	TGTGCCAGCAGTCGGAGAGGCTGGAGCTCCTACAATGAGCAGTTCTTC	CASSRRGWSSYNEQFF
TRBJ2-5	TRBV7-9	.	13	.	TGTGCCAGCACCCCAATCAGTAAAGAGACCCAGTACTTC	CASTPISKETQYF
TRBJ2-2	TRBV5-8	.	15	.	TGTGCCAGCAGCACCGGGGATTTGAACACCGGGGAGCTGTTTTTT	CASSTGDLNTGELFF
TRBJ2-7	TRBV27	.	13	.	TGTGCCAGCAGTTTGGACACTATCTACGAGCAGTACTTC	CASSLDTIYEQYF
TRBJ2-2	TRBV12-2	.	15	.	TGTGCAAGTCGCTGCGGGACTAGGGGAACCGGGGAGCTGTTTTTT	CASRCGTRGTGELFF
TRBJ2-7	TRBV27	TRBD1	15	.	TGTGCCAGCAGTTCCCGACAGGGAAGCTCCTACGAGCAGTACTTC	CASSSRQGSSYEQYF
TRBJ2-7	TRBV2	TRBD1	14	.	TGTGCCAGCAGGACCGGGACAGATTCCTACGAGCAGTACTTC	CASRTGTDSYEQYF
TRBJ1-2	TRBV28	.	17	.	TGTGCCAGCAGTTTAGATTTGCCCCTCCGGGACTCGGATGGCTACACCTTC	CASSLDLPLRDSDGYTF
TRBJ1-6	TRBV18	.	17	.	TGTGCCAGCTCACCTGGACTTCTGAGCTCCTATAATTCACCCCTCCACTTT	CASSPGLLSSYNSPLHF
TRBJ2-7	TRBV28	TRBD1	12	.	TGTGCCAGCAGTGGACAGGCCTACGAGCAGTACTTC	CASSGQAYEQYF
TRBJ2-7	TRBV28	TRBD1	15	.	TGTGCCAGCAGTTCCCGACAGGGGGCTCGCGACGAGCAGTACTTC	CASSSRQGARDEQYF
TRBJ1-2	TRBV9	.	17	.	TGTGCCAGCAGCGTAGGTTTTGTGAGAGGGGCGGGGGATGGCTACACCTTC	CASSVGFVRGAGDGYTF
TRBJ2-1	TRBV19	.	17	.	TGTGCCAGTACCGACAGACCCGCTACGAGCTCCTACAATGAGCAGTTCTTC	CASTDRPATSSYNEQFF
TRBJ1-2	TRBV18	.	13	.	TGTGCCAGCTCACCGGCAGGGAACTATGGCTACACCTTC	CASSPAGNYGYTF